Below, one T cell receptor (beta chain) is given with its context. MiXCR, applied by TCRdb to the RT-PCR reads, yields one record per CDR3 protein. The sample contains about 230,000 distinct CDR3 sequences, 12% to 15% of which appear only once. Germline values: CDR1 MDHEN, CDR2 SYDVKM. Trimming shortened V by 6 bases and J by 4 bases, and 15 bases separated the two germline ends. The CDR3 spans 15 residues. These data come from a study of patients and donors after allogeneic stem cell transplantation. The origin of this receptor is a human donor who was either an allogeneic HSCT recipient or a stem cell or donor lymphocyte infusion donor (not recorded which). It is not recorded whose cells these are; they may come from a transplant donor. Sequenced sample: blood, either unsorted or a sorted T cell fraction (not recorded which). This chain connects TRBV28 to TRBJ1-4; D unresolved. The CDR3 sequence is CASSSTVGYNEKLFF. The CDR3 region has the DNA TGTGCCAGCAGCTCAACCGTTGGCTATAATGAAAAACTGTTTTTT.